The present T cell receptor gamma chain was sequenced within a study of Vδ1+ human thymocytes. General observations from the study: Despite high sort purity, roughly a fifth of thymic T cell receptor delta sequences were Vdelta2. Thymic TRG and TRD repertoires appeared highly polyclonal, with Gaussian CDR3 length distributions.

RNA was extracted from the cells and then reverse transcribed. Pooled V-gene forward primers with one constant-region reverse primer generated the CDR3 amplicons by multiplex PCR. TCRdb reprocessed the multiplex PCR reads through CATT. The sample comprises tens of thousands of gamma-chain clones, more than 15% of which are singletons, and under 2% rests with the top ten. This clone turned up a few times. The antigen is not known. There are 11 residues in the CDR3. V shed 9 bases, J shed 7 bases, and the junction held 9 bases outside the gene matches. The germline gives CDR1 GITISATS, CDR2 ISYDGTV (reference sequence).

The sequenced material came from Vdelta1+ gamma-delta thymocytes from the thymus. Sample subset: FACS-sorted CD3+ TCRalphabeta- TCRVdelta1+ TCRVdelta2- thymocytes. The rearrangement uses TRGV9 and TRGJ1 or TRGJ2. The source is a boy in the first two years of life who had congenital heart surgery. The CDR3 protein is CALPFRYKKLF. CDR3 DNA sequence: TGTGCCTTGCCATTTAGGTATAAGAAACTCTTT.